This T cell receptor beta chain was recorded in a study of Ad26.COV2.S vaccination and SARS-CoV-2 variants. The ends were cut back, 3 bases at V and 0 bases at J, with 4 bases in the middle. This CDR3 contains 13 residues. The germline gives CDR1 SGHNT, CDR2 YYREEE (reference sequence). Study-level results: Overall T cell responses may have been underestimated by the analyses of TCR breadth and depth.

The treatment: 15 to 20 received Ad26.COV2.S at low or high dose, single or two shots; about 5 received placebo; per-sample allocation not given. The study sampled participants on day 63 after the first vaccine or placebo injection. Notes on this clone: As yet, its antigen is unknown.

Only in-frame clones appear in the TCRdb table, and some are missing; sequencing was by immunoSEQ multiplex PCR. The sample has about 470,000 clones, 90% seen once. Material: peripheral blood, obtained in a trial of Ad26.COV2.S vaccine versus placebo. The sequence was collected from a person between 18 and 65 years old who received the Ad26.COV2.S COVID-19 vaccine or a placebo. The chain is built from TRBV5-4 and TRBJ1-3; no firm D call. The CDR3 DNA reads TGTGCCAGCAGCTCCCGCTCTGGAAACACCATATATTTT. This codes for CASSSRSGNTIYF.